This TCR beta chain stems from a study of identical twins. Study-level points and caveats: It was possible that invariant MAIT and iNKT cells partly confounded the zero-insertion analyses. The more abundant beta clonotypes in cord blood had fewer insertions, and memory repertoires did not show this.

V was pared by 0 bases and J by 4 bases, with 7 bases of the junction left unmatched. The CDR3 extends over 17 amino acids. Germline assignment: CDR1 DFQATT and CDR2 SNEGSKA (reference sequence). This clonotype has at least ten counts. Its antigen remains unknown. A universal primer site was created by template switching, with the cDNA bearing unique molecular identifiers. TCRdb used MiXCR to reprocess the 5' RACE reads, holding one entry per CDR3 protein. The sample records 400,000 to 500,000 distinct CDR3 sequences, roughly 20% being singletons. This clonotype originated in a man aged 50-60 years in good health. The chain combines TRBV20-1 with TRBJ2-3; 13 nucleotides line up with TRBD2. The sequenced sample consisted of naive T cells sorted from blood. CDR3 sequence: CSARDSGLAGVPDTQYF. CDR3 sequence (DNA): TGCAGTGCTAGAGACTCTGGACTAGCGGGAGTTCCAGATACGCAGTATTTT.